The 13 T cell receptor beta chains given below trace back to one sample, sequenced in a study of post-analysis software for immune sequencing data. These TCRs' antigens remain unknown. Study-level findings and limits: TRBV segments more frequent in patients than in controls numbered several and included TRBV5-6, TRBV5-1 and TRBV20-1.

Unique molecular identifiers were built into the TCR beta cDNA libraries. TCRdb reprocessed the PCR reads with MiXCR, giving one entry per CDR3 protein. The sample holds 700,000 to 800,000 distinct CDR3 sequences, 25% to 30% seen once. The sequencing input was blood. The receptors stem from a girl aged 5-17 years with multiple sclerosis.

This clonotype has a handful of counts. CDR3 protein: CSGAGTVRETQYF. The CDR3 bases are TGCAGCGGAGCCGGGACGGTTCGAGAGACCCAGTACTTC. This chain joins TRBV29-1 and TRBJ2-5; D assignment may be TRBD1 or TRBD2 (5 bases each). The CDR3 loop spans 13 amino acids. Germline loops: CDR1 SQVTM, CDR2 ANQGSEA. Trimming removed 7 bases at V and 4 bases at J, with 16 bases between. Using reference TRBV29-1 and TRBJ2-5 for the parts outside the CDR3, the full variable domain is SAVISQKPSRDICQRGTSLTIQCQVDSQVTMMFWYRQQPGQSLTLIATANQGSEATYESGFVIDKFPISRPNLTFSTLTVSNMSPEDSSIYLCSGAGTVRETQYFGPGTRLLVL.

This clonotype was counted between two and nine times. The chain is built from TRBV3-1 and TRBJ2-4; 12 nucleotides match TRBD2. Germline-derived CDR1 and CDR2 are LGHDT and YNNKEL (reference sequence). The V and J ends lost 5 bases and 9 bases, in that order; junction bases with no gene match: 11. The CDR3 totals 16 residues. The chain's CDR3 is CASSTRLAGVRFIQYF. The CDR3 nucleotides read TGTGCCAGCAGCACTAGACTAGCGGGGGTCCGTTTCATTCAGTACTTC.

The CDR3 DNA reads TGCAGCGTTGTCAAACAGGGTTACGAGCAGTACTTC. Its protein is CSVVKQGYEQYF. V usage is TRBV29-1 and J usage is TRBJ2-7, with a tentative D call TRBD1 (6 bases). Germline CDR1 SQVTM, CDR2 ANQGSEA. This CDR3 spans 12 amino acids. V was shortened by 4 bases and J by 4 bases, with 11 bases between the two germline ends.

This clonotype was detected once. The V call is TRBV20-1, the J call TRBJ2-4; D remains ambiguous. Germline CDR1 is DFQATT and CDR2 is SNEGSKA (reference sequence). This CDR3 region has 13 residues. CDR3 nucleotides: TGCAGCGCCTCTCGGCAGGCTAAAAACATTCAGTACTTC. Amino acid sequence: CSASRQAKNIQYF.

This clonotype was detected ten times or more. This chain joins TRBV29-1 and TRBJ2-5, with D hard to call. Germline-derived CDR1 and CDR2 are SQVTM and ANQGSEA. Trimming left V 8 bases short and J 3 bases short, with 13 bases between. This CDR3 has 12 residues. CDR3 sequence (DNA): TGCAGCCTATCGTACGGTAAAGAGACCCAGTACTTC. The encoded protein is CSLSYGKETQYF.

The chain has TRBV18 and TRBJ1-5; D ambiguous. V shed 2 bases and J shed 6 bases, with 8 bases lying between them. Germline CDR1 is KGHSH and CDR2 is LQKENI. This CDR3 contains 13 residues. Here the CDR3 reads CASSPGKGQPQHF. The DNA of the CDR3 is TGTGCCAGCTCACCAGGAAAGGGTCAGCCCCAGCATTTT.

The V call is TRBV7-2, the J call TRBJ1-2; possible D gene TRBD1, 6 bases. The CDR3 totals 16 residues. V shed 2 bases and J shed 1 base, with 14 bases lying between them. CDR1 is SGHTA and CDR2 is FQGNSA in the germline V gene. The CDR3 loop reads CASSLYGTSDNYGYTF. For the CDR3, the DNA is TGTGCCAGCAGCTTATACGGGACAAGTGATAACTATGGCTACACCTTC. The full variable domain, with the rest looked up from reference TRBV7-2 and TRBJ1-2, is GAGVSQSPSNKVTEKGKDVELRCDPISGHTALYWYRQSLGQGLEFLIYFQGNSAPDKSGLPSDRFSAERTGGSVSTLTIQRTQQEDSAVYLCASSLYGTSDNYGYTFGSGTRLTVV.

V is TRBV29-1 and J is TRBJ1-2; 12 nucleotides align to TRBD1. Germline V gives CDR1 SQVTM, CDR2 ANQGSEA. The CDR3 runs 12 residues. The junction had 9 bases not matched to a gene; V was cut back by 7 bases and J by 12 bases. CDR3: CSADSGTGGDTF. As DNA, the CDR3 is TGCAGCGCTGACTCCGGGACAGGGGGCGACACCTTC.

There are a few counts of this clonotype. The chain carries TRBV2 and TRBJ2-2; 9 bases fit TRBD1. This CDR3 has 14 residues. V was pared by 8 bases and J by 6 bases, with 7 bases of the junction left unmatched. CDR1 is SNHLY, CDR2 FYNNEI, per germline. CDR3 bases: TGTGCCAGCCGGACAGGGGTAGAGTCCGGGGAGCTGTTTTTT. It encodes CASRTGVESGELFF.

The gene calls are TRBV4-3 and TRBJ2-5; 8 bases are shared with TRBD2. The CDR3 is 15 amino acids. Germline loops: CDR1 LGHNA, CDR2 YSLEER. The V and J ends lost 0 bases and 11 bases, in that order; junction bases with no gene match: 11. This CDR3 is CASSQEAREVNEQYF. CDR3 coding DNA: TGCGCCAGCAGCCAAGAAGCGCGGGAGGTCAATGAGCAGTACTTC.

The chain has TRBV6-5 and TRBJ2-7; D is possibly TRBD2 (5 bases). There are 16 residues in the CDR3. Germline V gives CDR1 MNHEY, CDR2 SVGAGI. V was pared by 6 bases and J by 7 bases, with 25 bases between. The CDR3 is CASSPLGPIQRDEQYF. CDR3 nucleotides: TGTGCCAGCAGCCCCCTAGGCCCCATCCAACGGGATGAGCAGTACTTC.

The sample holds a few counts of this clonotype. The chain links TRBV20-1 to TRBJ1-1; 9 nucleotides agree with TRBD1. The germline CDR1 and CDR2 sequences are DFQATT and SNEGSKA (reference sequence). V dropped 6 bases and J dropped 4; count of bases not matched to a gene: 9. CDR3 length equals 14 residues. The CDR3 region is CSANHVQGATEAFF. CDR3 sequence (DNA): TGCAGTGCCAACCATGTACAGGGGGCCACTGAAGCTTTCTTT.

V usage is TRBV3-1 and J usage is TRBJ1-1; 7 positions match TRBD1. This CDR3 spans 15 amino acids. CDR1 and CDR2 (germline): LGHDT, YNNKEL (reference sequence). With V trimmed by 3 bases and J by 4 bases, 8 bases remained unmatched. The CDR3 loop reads CASSHRQGLGTEAFF. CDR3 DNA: TGTGCCAGCAGCCATAGACAGGGTCTGGGCACTGAAGCTTTCTTT.